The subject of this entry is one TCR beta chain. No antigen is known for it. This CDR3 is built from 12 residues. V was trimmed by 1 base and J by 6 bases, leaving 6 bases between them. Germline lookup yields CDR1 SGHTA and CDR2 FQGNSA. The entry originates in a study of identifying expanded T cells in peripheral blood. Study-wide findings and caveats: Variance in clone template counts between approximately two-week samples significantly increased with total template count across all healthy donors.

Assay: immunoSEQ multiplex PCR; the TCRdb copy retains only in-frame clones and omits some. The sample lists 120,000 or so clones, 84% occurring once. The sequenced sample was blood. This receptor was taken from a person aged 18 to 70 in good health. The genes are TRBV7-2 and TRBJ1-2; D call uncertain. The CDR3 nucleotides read TGTGCCAGCAGCTTAGGATTTGATGGCTACACCTTC. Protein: CASSLGFDGYTF.